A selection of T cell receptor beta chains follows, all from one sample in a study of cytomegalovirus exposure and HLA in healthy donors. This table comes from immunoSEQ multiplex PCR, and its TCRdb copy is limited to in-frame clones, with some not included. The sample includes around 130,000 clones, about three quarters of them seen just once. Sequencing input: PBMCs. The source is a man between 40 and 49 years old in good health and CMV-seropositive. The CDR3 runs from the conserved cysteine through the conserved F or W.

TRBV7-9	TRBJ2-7	CASSSSSYEQYF
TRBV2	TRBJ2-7	CASRNLAGALEQYF
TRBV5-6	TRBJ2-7	CASSFQQTYEQYF
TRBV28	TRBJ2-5	CASSSWDRRTQETQYF
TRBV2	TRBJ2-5	CASSSTGAETQYF
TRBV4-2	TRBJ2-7	CASSLGGVSPYEQYF
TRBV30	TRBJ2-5	CAWSIGSGGALGYF
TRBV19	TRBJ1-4	CASSAGTGEREKLFF
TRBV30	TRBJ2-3	CAWSRDRGRSSTDTQYF
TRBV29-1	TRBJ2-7	CSVAAGGRFYEQYF
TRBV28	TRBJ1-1	CASSLGGGRAFF
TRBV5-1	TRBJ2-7	CASSWDKTYEQYF
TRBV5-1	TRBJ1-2	CASSEQGQRNYGYTF
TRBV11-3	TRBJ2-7	CASGLSGVDEQYF
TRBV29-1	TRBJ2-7	CSVEDPGLAGASYEQYF
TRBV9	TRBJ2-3	CASSVALGTDRTQYF
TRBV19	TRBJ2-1	CASRPSGALPSYNEQFF
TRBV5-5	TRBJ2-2	CASSLAGLAGGELFF
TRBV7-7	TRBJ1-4	CASSFRDRVITVNEKLFF
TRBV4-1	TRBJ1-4	CASSQLAQGDEKLFF
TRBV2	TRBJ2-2	CASSELLGGGELFF
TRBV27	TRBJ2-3	CASSPSTDTQYF
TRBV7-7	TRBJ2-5	CASSLASGVEETQYF
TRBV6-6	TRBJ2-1	CASSYSGASGNEQFF
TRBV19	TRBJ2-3	CASRAGRSAPDTQYF
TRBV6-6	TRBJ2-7	CASSYFQQDEQYF
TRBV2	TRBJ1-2	CANTGTGGYGYTF
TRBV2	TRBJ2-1	CAREGLARNEQFF
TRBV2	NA	CASSEQGTYEQYF
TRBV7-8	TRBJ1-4	CASSLVGTGGGKLFF
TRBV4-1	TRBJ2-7	CASSQGGDYEQYF
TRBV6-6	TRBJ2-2	CASSIRDSNTGELFF
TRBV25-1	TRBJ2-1	CASSRGLAGGLGHNEQFF
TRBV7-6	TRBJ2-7	CASSLGPRTAYEQYF
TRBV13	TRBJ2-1	CASSLMTSGGHSYNEQFF
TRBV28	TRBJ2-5	CASSSRTSVEQYF
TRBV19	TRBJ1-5	CASSKDEVSNQPQHF